This TCR beta chain derives from a study of T cell responses to AZD1222 COVID-19 vaccine. Study-wide results and caveats: AZD1222 recipients seropositive at baseline numbered only five to seven. Reportedly, nearly half the spike-specific TCRs target unmutated variant regions. Most donors were white British, females outnumbered males, and clonal diversity was possibly underestimated.

In germline, CDR1 is ENHRY, CDR2 SYGVKD. The CDR3 extends over 13 amino acids. V trimming: 6 bases; J trimming: 10 bases; junction bases outside the gene matches: 6. Repertoires were generated with immunoSEQ multiplex PCR, while TCRdb's copy carries only in-frame clones and drops some. The table includes more than 75,000 clones, under 95% detected once. On this clone itself: Its antigen is currently unknown.

This receptor was obtained from an adult in good health. Sequencing was performed on peripheral blood, taken on day 0 of AZD1222 vaccination. The chain links TRBV10-3 to TRBJ1-6, with 7 nucleotides matching TRBD1. DNA for the CDR3: TGTGCCATCAGCAGACAGGGAGGGTCACCCCTCCACTTT. Translated, it gives CAISRQGGSPLHF.